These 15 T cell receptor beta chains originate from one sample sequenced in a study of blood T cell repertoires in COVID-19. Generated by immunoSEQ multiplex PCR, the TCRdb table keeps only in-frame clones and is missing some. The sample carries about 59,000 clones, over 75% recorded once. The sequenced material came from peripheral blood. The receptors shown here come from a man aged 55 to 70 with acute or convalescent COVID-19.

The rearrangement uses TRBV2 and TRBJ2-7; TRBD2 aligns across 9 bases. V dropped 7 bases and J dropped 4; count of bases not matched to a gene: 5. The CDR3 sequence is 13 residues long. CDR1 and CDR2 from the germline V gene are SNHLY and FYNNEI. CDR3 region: CASKPSGVYEQYF. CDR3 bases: TGTGCCAGCAAACCTAGCGGGGTTTACGAGCAGTACTTC.

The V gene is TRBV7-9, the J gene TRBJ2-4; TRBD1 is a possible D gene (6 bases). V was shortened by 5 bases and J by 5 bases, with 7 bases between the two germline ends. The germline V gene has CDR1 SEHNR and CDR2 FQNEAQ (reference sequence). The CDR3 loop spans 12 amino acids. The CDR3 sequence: CASSRTENIQYF. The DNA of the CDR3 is TGTGCCAGCAGCCGGACAGAAAACATTCAGTACTTC.

CDR3 sequence: CASSRTGNSWANVLTF. The CDR3 region has the DNA TGTGCCAGCAGCCGGACAGGAAACTCCTGGGCCAACGTCCTGACTTTC. V and J are TRBV13 and TRBJ2-6; TRBD1 agrees at 7 bases. V gave up 5 bases and J gave up 5 bases; unmatched junction bases: 9. Germline V lookup: CDR1 PRHDT, CDR2 FYEKMQ (reference sequence). The CDR3 extends over 16 amino acids.

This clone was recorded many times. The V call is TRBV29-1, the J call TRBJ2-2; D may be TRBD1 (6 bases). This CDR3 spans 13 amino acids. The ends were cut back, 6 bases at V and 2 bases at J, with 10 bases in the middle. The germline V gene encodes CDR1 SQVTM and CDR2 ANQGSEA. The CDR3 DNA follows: TGCAGCGTGGACAGACTTAACACCGGGGAGCTGTTTTTT. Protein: CSVDRLNTGELFF.

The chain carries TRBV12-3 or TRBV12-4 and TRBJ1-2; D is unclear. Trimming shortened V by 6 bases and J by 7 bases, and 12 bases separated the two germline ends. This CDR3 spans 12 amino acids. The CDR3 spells CASRLKGGGYTF. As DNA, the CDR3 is TGTGCCAGCAGGCTGAAGGGAGGTGGCTACACCTTC.

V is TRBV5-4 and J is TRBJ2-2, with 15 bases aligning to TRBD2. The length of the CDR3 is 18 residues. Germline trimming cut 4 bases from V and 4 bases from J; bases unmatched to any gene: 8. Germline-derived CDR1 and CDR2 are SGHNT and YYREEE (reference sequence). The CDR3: CASSPGLAGGLGTGELFF. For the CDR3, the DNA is TGTGCCAGCAGCCCTGGACTAGCGGGGGGGCTTGGCACCGGGGAGCTGTTTTTT.

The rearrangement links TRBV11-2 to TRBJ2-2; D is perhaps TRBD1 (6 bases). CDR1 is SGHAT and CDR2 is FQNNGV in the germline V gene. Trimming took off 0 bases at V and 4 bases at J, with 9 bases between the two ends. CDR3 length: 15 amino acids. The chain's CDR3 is CASSLDWTVTGELFF. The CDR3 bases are TGTGCCAGCAGCTTAGATTGGACAGTCACCGGGGAGCTGTTTTTT.

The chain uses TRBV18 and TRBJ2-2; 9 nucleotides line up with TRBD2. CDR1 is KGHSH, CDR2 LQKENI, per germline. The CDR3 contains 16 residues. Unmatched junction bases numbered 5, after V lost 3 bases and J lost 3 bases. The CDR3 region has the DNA TGTGCCAGCTCACCCTACTTAGCGGGGGACACCGGGGAGCTGTTTTTT. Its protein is CASSPYLAGDTGELFF.

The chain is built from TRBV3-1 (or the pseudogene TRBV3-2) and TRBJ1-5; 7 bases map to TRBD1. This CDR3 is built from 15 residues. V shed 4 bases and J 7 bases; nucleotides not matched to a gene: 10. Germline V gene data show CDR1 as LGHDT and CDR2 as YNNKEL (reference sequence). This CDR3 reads CASSPSTGAGQPQHF. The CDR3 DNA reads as TGTGCCAGCAGCCCTTCAACAGGGGCAGGACAGCCCCAGCATTTT.

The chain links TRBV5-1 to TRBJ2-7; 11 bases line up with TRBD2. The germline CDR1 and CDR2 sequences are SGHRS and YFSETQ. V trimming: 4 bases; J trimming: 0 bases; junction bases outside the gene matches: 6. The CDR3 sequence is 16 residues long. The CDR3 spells CASSPTTSGGSYEQYF. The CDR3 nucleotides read TGCGCCAGCAGCCCTACTACTAGCGGGGGCTCCTACGAGCAGTACTTC.

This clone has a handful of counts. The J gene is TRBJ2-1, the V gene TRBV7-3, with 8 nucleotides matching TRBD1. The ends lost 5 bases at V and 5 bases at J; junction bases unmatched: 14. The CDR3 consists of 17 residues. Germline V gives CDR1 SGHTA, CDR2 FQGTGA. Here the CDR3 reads CASSLDSRDRPHNEQFF. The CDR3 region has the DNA TGTGCCAGCAGCCTAGACTCCCGGGACAGGCCCCACAATGAGCAGTTCTTC.

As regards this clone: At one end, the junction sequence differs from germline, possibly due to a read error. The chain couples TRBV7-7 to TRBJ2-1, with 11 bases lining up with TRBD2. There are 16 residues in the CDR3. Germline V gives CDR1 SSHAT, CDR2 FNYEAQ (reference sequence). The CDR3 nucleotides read TGTGCTAGCAGCTTAGATTCGCTAGCGGGAGGAACTGAGCAGTTCTTC. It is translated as CASSLDSLAGGTEQFF.

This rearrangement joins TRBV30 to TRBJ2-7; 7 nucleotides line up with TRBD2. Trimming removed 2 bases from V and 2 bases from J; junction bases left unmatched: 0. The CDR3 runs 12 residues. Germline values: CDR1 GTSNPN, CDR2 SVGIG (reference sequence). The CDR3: CAWSSGAYEQYF. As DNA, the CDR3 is TGTGCCTGGAGTAGCGGGGCCTACGAGCAGTACTTC.

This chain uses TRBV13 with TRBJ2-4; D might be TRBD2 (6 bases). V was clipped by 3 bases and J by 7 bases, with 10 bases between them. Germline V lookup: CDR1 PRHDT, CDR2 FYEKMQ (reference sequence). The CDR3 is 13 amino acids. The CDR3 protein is CASSFGGWNIQYF. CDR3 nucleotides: TGTGCCAGCAGCTTCGGGGGATGGAACATTCAGTACTTC.

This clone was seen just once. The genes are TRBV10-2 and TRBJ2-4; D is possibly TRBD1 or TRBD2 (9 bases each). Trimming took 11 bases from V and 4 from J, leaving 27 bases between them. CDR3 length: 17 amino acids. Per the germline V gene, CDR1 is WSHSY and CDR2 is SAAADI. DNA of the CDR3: TGCGCCGGCCGGGACAGGGTGGCGGGGGGGCCTAAAAACATTCAGTACTTC. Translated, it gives CAGRDRVAGGPKNIQYF.